The 7 T cell receptor beta chains below come from one sample, sequenced in a study of blood T cell repertoires in COVID-19. This table comes from immunoSEQ multiplex PCR, and its TCRdb copy is limited to in-frame clones, with some not included. Of a few hundred thousand clones in the sample, roughly 80% were seen once. The source material was peripheral blood. Receptors were obtained from a woman older than 75 with COVID-19, enrolled during active disease.

This clone was observed a single time. V is TRBV6-5 and J is TRBJ2-3; perhaps TRBD2 as D (6 bases). Germline CDR1 reads MNHEY; CDR2 reads SVGAGI. The V gene lost 2 bases and the J gene lost 0 bases, with 6 bases spanning the gap. The CDR3 length is 14 residues. The DNA for the CDR3 is TGTGCCAGCAGTTACGGGGGGAGCACAGATACGCAGTATTTT. It yields the protein CASSYGGSTDTQYF.

A single count supports this clone. V gene TRBV5-4 combines with J gene TRBJ1-1, with D perhaps matching TRBD1 (6 bases). The CDR3 loop spans 14 amino acids. Germline CDR1 and CDR2: SGHNT and YYREEE (reference sequence). The V and J ends lost 0 bases and 5 bases respectively, with 11 bases between them. CDR3 sequence reads: CASSLGGRSTEAFF. The CDR3 bases are TGTGCCAGCAGCTTGGGGGGGCGGTCAACTGAAGCTTTCTTT.

This chain connects TRBV6-1 to TRBJ1-1; D gene unclear. There are 13 residues in the CDR3. Germline V gene lookup returns CDR1 MNHNS and CDR2 SASEGT. Trimming stripped 2 bases from V and 6 bases from J, with 10 bases between. In nucleotides, the CDR3 is TGTGCCAGCAGTGAATCCCGGGGATCTGAAGCTTTCTTT. Encoded protein: CASSESRGSEAFF.

V is TRBV2 and J is TRBJ1-6; no clear D. The germline CDR1 and CDR2 sequences are SNHLY and FYNNEI. Trimming removed 7 bases at V and 6 bases at J, with 16 bases between. CDR3 length: 15 residues. The CDR3 nucleotides are TGTGCCAGCACCGGAGGAGGCACCCTTAATTCACCCCTCCACTTT. Its translation is CASTGGGTLNSPLHF.

This chain links TRBV10-2 with TRBJ1-1; TRBD1 matches 7 bases. This CDR3 has 14 residues. V was pared by 6 bases and J by 0 bases, with 4 bases of the junction left unmatched. CDR1 is WSHSY and CDR2 is SAAADI in the germline V gene. Here the CDR3 DNA reads TGCGCCAGCAGCGTGCAGGGGGTGAACACTGAAGCTTTCTTT. This gives the protein CASSVQGVNTEAFF.

The rearrangement links TRBV28 to TRBJ1-1; D perhaps matches TRBD1 (5 bases). Germline V lookup: CDR1 MDHEN, CDR2 SYDVKM. CDR3 length equals 11 residues. V lost 4 bases and J 11 bases, leaving 11 bases between the germline ends. CDR3 bases: TGTGCCAGCAGTTCGTCACGGGGGGCTTTCTTT. Translated: CASSSSRGAFF.

This clone appeared once. The chain has TRBV5-6 and TRBJ2-3; a possible D gene is TRBD2 (6 bases). The CDR3 runs to 15 residues. Germline V gene data show CDR1 as SGHDT and CDR2 as YYEEEE. V dropped 4 bases and J dropped 6 bases, with 18 bases sitting between them. The CDR3 here is CASSELAGGGDTQYF. The CDR3 DNA follows: TGTGCCAGCAGCGAACTGGCGGGCGGAGGGGATACGCAGTATTTT.